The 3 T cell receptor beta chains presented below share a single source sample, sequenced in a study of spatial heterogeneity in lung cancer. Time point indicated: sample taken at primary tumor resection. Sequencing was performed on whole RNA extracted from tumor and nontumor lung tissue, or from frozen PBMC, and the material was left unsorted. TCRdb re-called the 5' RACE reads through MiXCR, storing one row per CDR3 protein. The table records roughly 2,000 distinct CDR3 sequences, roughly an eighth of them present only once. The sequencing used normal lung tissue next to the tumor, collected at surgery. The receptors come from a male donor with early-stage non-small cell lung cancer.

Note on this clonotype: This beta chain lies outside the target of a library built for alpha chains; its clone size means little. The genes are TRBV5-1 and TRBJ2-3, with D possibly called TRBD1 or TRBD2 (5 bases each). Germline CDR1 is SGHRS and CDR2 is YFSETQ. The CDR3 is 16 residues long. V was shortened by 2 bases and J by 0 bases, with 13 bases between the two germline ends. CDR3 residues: CASSFGGDGSTDTQYF. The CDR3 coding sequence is TGCGCCAGCAGCTTTGGGGGAGACGGTAGCACAGATACGCAGTATTTT.

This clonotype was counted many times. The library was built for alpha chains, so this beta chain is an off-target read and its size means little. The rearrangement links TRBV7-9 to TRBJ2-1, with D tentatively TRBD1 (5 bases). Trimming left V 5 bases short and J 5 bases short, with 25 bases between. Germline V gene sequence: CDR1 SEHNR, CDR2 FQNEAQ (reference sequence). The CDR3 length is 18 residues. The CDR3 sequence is CASSPHKGTRSTDNEQFF. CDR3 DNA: TGTGCCAGCAGCCCTCACAAAGGCACTCGCTCGACAGACAATGAGCAGTTCTTC.

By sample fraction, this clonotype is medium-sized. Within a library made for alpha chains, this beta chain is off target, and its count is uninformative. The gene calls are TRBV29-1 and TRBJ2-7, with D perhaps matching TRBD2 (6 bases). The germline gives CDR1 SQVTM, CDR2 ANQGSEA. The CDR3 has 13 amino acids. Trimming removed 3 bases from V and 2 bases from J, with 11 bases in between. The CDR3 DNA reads TGCAGCGTTGATACGGGAGAGACCTACGAGCAGTACTTC. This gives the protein CSVDTGETYEQYF.